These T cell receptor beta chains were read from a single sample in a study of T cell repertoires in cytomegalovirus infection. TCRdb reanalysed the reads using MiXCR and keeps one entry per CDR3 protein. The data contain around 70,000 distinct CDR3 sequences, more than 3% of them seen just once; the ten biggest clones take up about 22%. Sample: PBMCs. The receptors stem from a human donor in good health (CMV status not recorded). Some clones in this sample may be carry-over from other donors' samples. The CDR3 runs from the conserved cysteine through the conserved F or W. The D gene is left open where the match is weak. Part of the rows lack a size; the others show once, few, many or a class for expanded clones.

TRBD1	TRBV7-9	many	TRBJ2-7	TGTGCCAGCAGCTTACCTCCCGGGACAGGAGCCTACGAGCAGTACTTC	CASSLPPGTGAYEQYF
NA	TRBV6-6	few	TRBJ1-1	TGTGCCAGCAGGAACGTGGGGAACACTGAAGCTTTCTTT	CASRNVGNTEAFF
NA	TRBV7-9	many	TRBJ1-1	TGTGCCAGCAGCTTAGCGCTACCATTGAACACTGAAGCTTTCTTT	CASSLALPLNTEAFF
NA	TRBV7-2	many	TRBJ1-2	TGTGCCAGCAGCTTGGCCGGGGAGTATGGCTACACCTTC	CASSLAGEYGYTF
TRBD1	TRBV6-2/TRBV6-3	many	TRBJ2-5	TGTGCCAGCAGCAACTTCGGGACAGGGGAAATGGAGACCCAGTACTTC	CASSNFGTGEMETQYF
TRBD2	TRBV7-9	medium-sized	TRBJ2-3	TGTGCCAGCATAGGACTAGCGGGAGTAGATACGCAGTATTTT	CASIGLAGVDTQYF
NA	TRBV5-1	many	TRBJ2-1	TGCGCCAGCAGCTTGGTGGGGGGAGAGCAGTTCTTC	CASSLVGGEQFF
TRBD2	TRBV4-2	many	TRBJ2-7	TGTGCCAGCAGCCAAGCGATAGCGGGAGGGCCCGACGAGCAGTACTTC	CASSQAIAGGPDEQYF
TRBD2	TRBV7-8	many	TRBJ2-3	TGTGCCAGCAGCTTAGGGGGGCGGGGGGGCGATACGCAGTATTTT	CASSLGGRGGDTQYF
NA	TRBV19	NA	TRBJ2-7	TGTGCCAGTAGTATAGTTCAGACCGCCGGTACCTACGAGCAGTACTTC	CASSIVQTAGTYEQYF
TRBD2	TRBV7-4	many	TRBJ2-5	TGTGCCAGCAGCTCCAGACTAGCGGGGGGCCAAGAGACCCAGTACTTC	CASSSRLAGGQETQYF
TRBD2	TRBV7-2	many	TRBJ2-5	TGTGCCAGCAGCTTTGGGGGAGGGCCGGAGACCCAGTACTTC	CASSFGGGPETQYF
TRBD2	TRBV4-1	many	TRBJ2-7	TGCGCCAGCAGCCAAGATGGTAGCGGGAGCTACGAGCAGTACTTC	CASSQDGSGSYEQYF
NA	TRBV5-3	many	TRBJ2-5	TGTGCCAGCAGCTTGGATTGGGGGCAGGGTGAGACCCAGTACTTC	CASSLDWGQGETQYF
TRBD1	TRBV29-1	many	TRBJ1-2	TGCAGCGTTCGGGACAGTCGCGGCTACACCTTC	CSVRDSRGYTF
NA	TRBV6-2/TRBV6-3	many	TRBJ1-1	TGTGCCAGCAGAGAAAGGGAGTGGGGGACTGAAGCTTTCTTT	CASREREWGTEAFF
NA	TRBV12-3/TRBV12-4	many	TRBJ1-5	TGTGCCAGCAGTCTCCAGGGTCTAGGCAATCAGCCCCAGCATTTT	CASSLQGLGNQPQHF
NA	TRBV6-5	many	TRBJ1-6	TGTGCCAGCAGACAGAGCTCCTATAATTCACCCCTCCACTTT	CASRQSSYNSPLHF
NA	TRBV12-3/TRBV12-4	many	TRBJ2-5	TGTGCCAGCAGCTCCGCTGGGACCCAGTACTTC	CASSSAGTQYF
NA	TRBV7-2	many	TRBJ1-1	TGTGCCAGCAGCCCGTCGGGGATGAACACTGAAGCTTTCTTT	CASSPSGMNTEAFF
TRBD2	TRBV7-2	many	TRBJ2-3	TGTGCCAGCAGCACGCGGGGGGGTGCAGATACGCAGTATTTT	CASSTRGGADTQYF
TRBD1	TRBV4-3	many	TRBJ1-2	TGCGCCAGCAGCGCGGACAGGGGGAAAGGCTATGGCTACACCTTC	CASSADRGKGYGYTF
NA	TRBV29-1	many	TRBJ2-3	TGCAGCGGAAAGGAGACCACAGATACGCAGTATTTT	CSGKETTDTQYF
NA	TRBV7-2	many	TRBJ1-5	TGTGCCAGCAGCTTAGATGCGAATCCGAGCAATCAGCCCCAGCATTTT	CASSLDANPSNQPQHF
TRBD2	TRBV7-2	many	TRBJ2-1	TGTGCCAGCAGACACCTGACTAGCCTTATATACAATGAGCAGTTCTTC	CASRHLTSLIYNEQFF
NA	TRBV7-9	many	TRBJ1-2	TGTGCCAGCAGCTTAGATCTGGCCGCGGGGGGCTACACCTTC	CASSLDLAAGGYTF
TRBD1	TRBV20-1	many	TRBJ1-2	TGCAGTGCTCCACCCACTTTTACCGGGACAGGGGGTTTCAACTATGGCTACACCTTC	CSAPPTFTGTGGFNYGYTF
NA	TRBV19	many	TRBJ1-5	TGTGCCAGTAGTATAGAGTGGCAGCCCCAGCATTTT	CASSIEWQPQHF
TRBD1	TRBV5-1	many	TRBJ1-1	TGCGCCAGCAGCTTCGTCGGGACAGACACTGAAGCTTTCTTT	CASSFVGTDTEAFF
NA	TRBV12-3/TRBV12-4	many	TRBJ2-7	TGTGCCAGCAGCTCCTCAAATTACGAGCAGTACTTC	CASSSSNYEQYF
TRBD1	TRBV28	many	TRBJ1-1	TGTGCCAGCAGTACGATCACAGGGGGGTTTACTGAAGCTTTCTTT	CASSTITGGFTEAFF
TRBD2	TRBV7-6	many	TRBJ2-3	TGTGCCAGCAGCCCTGGTGTAGCGGGGATCACAGATACGCAGTATTTT	CASSPGVAGITDTQYF
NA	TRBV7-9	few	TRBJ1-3	TGTGCCAGCAGCTCTTCAGGGATCTCTGGAAACACCATATATTTT	CASSSSGISGNTIYF
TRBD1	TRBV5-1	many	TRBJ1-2	TGCGCCAGCTCCGACAGGGGGATGTCCTATGGCTACACCTTC	CASSDRGMSYGYTF
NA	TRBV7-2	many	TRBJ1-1	TGTGCCAGCAGCCAAACTGAGGTGACTGAAGCTTTCTTT	CASSQTEVTEAFF
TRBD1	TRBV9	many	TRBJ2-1	TGTGCCAGCAGCGAATGGGGACAGGGCGACGGTGAGCAGTTCTTC	CASSEWGQGDGEQFF
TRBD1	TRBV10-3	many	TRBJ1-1	TGTGCCTCTAGGACAGGGGACTTGAACACTGAAGCTTTCTTT	CASRTGDLNTEAFF
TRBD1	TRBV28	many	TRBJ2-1	TGTGCCAGCAGTTCCGGGACAGGATCTTACAATGAGCAGTTCTTC	CASSSGTGSYNEQFF
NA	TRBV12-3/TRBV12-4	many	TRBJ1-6	TGTGCCAGCAGTCCCGGGACGGGGAATAATTCACCCCTCCACTTT	CASSPGTGNNSPLHF
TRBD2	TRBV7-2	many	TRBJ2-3	TGTGCCAGCACCCGGTGGCTAGCGGGGGGCTCTAGCACAGATACGCAGTATTTT	CASTRWLAGGSSTDTQYF
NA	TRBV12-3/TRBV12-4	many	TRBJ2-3	TGTGCCAGCAGTCCCAATTTCAGTCCTAGCACAGATACGCAGTATTTT	CASSPNFSPSTDTQYF
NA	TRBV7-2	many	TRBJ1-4	TGTGCCAGCAACCGGGCAGGCGGGGAAAAACTGTTTTTT	CASNRAGGEKLFF
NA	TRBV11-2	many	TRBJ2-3	TGTGCCAGCAGCGCTCACAGGAATGTGGATACGCAGTATTTT	CASSAHRNVDTQYF
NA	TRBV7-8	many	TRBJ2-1	TGTGCCAGCAGCTTAGGCGGCGGACGCTCCTACAATGAGCAGTTCTTC	CASSLGGGRSYNEQFF
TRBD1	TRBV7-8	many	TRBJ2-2	TGTGCCAGCAGCGTGGACAGGGGGGAGACCGGGGAGCTGTTTTTT	CASSVDRGETGELFF
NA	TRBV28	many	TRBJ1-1	TGTGCCAGCAGGCAGGGGCTTTCGAACACTGAAGCTTTCTTT	CASRQGLSNTEAFF
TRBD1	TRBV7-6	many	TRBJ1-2	TGTGCCAGCAGCCCTGGACAGGGACCCCACTATGGCTACACCTTC	CASSPGQGPHYGYTF
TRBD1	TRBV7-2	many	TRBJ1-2	TGTGCCAGCAGCTATGCACAGGGGCTGAACTATGGCTACACCTTC	CASSYAQGLNYGYTF
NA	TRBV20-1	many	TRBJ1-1	TGCAGTGGATTATGGGGTAGGACTGAAGCTTTCTTT	CSGLWGRTEAFF
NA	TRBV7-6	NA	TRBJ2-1	TGTGCCAGCAGCCCCGTCGGGGTTGAGCAGTTCTTC	CASSPVGVEQFF
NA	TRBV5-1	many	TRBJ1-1	TGCGCCAGCAGCTTGGGAGCCCGGAACACTGAAGCTTTCTTT	CASSLGARNTEAFF
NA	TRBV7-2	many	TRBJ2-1	TGTGCCAGCAGCTTTGCTGGTAGCTCTTCCTACAATGAGCAGTTCTTC	CASSFAGSSSYNEQFF
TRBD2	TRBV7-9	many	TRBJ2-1	TGTGCCAGCACTAAGGCGGGAGTCTACAATGAGCAGTTCTTC	CASTKAGVYNEQFF
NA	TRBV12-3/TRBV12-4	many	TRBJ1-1	TGTGCCAGCAGTTTTTCGAGCGCTACTGAAGCTTTCTTT	CASSFSSATEAFF
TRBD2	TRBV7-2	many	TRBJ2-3	TGTGCCAGCGGGCGGACTAGCGGCACAGATACGCAGTATTTT	CASGRTSGTDTQYF
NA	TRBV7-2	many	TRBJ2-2	TGTGCCAGCAGCCGACTAGTCGCGAACACCGGGGAGCTGTTTTTT	CASSRLVANTGELFF
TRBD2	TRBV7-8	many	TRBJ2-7	TGTGCCAGCCGATCTCAAACCGTCGTAGCGGGAGGCGACGAGCAGTACTTC	CASRSQTVVAGGDEQYF